These 23 T cell receptor beta chains were all obtained from the same sample, sequenced in a study of blood T cell repertoires in COVID-19 (dated by TCRdb to between 2020 and 2021). Library preparation was by the immunoSEQ multiplex PCR assay. TCRdb carries this immuneACCESS record with in-frame sequences only. Its versions omit some clonotypes, under half of them owing to an unresolved V gene in the studies checked, with the rest unexplained. The sample data list around 15,000 clones, and about 93% of these were observed just once. The leading ten clones occupy about 4.5% of the sample. Sequenced material: peripheral blood. These TCRs come from a man aged 55-75 years with active COVID-19.

This chain uses TRBV10-3 with TRBJ2-2; TRBD1 is a possible D gene (6 bases). CDR3 size: 15 residues. Trimming cost V 2 bases and J 6 bases, with 13 bases left between them. In germline, CDR1 is ENHRY, CDR2 SYGVKD. The CDR3 here is CAISETQGSAGELFF. DNA of the CDR3: TGTGCCATCAGTGAGACCCAGGGGTCGGCCGGGGAGCTGTTTTTT.

This clone is a singleton in its sample. V is TRBV25-1 and J is TRBJ2-1; D is unresolved. This CDR3 comprises 12 residues. Trimming took 6 bases from V and 3 from J, leaving 6 bases between them. CDR1 MGHDK and CDR2 SYGVNS come from the germline V gene. The CDR3 nucleotides read TGTGCCAGCAGATTCAACTACAATGAGCAGTTCTTC. The encoded protein is CASRFNYNEQFF.

The chain employs TRBV18 and TRBJ1-1; D is undetermined. Trimming took off 6 bases at V and 0 bases at J, with 14 bases between the two ends. This CDR3 region has 15 residues. Germline CDR1 reads KGHSH; CDR2 reads LQKENI. DNA of the CDR3: TGTGCCAGCTCCCTGAGTCTCGGTATGAACACTGAAGCTTTCTTT. It encodes CASSLSLGMNTEAFF.

The V and J genes are TRBV5-1 and TRBJ1-5; D gene ambiguous. The CDR3 is 13 residues long. Trimming left V 4 bases short and J 5 bases short, with 10 bases between. CDR1 SGHRS and CDR2 YFSETQ come from the germline V gene. CDR3 amino acids: CASSASPDQPQHF. The CDR3 DNA sequence: TGCGCCAGCAGCGCATCCCCAGATCAGCCCCAGCATTTT.

For the CDR3, the DNA is TGTGCCAGCAGCGTCACAGGGGGTTATGCAACTAATGAAAAACTGTTTTTT. It is translated as CASSVTGGYATNEKLFF. The chain combines TRBV9 with TRBJ1-4, with 8 positions matching TRBD1. The CDR3 spans 17 residues. Germline-derived CDR1 and CDR2 are SGDLS and YYNGEE. The trim removed 2 bases at V and 0 bases at J, leaving 6 bases unmatched.

This clone was seen a few times. This chain connects TRBV28 to TRBJ1-1; D is unclear. The CDR3 spans 11 residues. Per germline, CDR1 MDHEN and CDR2 SYDVKM. Trimming removed 8 bases from V and 5 bases from J, with 9 bases in between. The CDR3 loop reads CASVLMTEAFF. The CDR3, as DNA: TGTGCCAGCGTACTGATGACTGAAGCTTTCTTT.

The V gene is TRBV5-1, the J gene TRBJ1-6, with TRBD1 identical over 7 bases. From germline, CDR1 is SGHRS and CDR2 YFSETQ. V dropped 4 bases and J dropped 8; count of bases not matched to a gene: 9. The CDR3 contains 15 residues. DNA of the CDR3: TGCGCCAGCAGCACCCAGGGGGAAGACTATTCACCCCTCCACTTT. Its translation is CASSTQGEDYSPLHF. The full variable domain, with the rest looked up from reference TRBV5-1 and TRBJ1-6, is KAGVTQTPRYLIKTRGQQVTLSCSPISGHRSVSWYQQTPGQGLQFLFEYFSETQRNKGNFPGRFSGRQFSNSRSEMNVSTLELGDSALYLCASSTQGEDYSPLHFGNGTRLTVT.

The chain is built from TRBV15 and TRBJ2-3; D is ambiguous. This CDR3 spans 13 amino acids. Germline V CDR1 and CDR2: LNHNV, YYDKDF (reference sequence). V dropped 4 bases and J dropped 4 bases, with 9 bases sitting between them. CDR3 amino acids: CATSKIGADTQYF. Written as DNA, the CDR3 is TGTGCCACCAGCAAAATCGGTGCAGATACGCAGTATTTT.

This chain links TRBV6-2 or TRBV6-3 with TRBJ2-2; a weak D match, TRBD2 (5 bases). Deletions cut 5 bases from V and 7 bases from J, with 14 bases between. Germline CDR1 is MNHEY and CDR2 is SVGEGT. The CDR3 sequence is 14 residues long. The DNA for the CDR3 is TGTGCCAGCAGTCAGGTAGCGCGCAGCGGGGAGCTGTTTTTT. Encoded protein: CASSQVARSGELFF.

This clone appeared a few times. The rearrangement uses TRBV5-1 and TRBJ1-1; D gene uncertain. Trimming took 0 bases from V and 9 from J, leaving 12 bases between them. Per germline, CDR1 SGHRS and CDR2 YFSETQ. The CDR3 is 13 residues long. Here the CDR3 reads CASSLAGKAKAFF. The CDR3 bases are TGCGCCAGCAGCTTGGCCGGGAAAGCGAAAGCTTTCTTT.

J is TRBJ2-5 and V is TRBV5-1, with 10 bases that match TRBD2. The CDR3 spans 15 residues. Germline values: CDR1 SGHRS, CDR2 YFSETQ. With 6 bases clipped from V and 0 bases from J, the junction kept 5 bases outside the gene matches. DNA of the CDR3: TGCGCCAGCAACTTCGGACTAGCGGACCAAGAGACCCAGTACTTC. It codes for CASNFGLADQETQYF.

The chain carries TRBV9 and TRBJ2-3; D is undetermined. V lost 4 bases and J lost 2, with 8 bases in between. The germline gives CDR1 SGDLS, CDR2 YYNGEE. The CDR3 sequence is 13 residues long. CDR3 sequence reads: CASSTTPTDTQYF. The CDR3 region has the DNA TGTGCCAGCAGCACGACACCCACAGATACGCAGTATTTT. The full variable domain, with the rest looked up from reference TRBV9 and TRBJ2-3, is DSGVTQTPKHLITATGQRVTLRCSPRSGDLSVYWYQQSLDQGLQFLIQYYNGEERAKGNILERFSAQQFPDLHSELNLSSLELGDSALYFCASSTTPTDTQYFGPGTRLTVL.

In the case of this clone: Compared with germline, one end of the junction differs, possibly owing to a read error. V is TRBV5-4 and J is TRBJ1-1; maybe TRBD1 (5 bases). The CDR3 spans 14 residues. Germline V gene lookup returns CDR1 SGHNT and CDR2 YYREEE (reference sequence). The CDR3 DNA follows: TGTGCCAGCAGCTTGGGACAGCTGAACACTGGAGCTTTCTTT. This encodes CASSLGQLNTGAFF.

The V and J genes are TRBV2 and TRBJ2-2; perhaps TRBD2 as D (5 bases). The CDR3 is 14 amino acids. V dropped 1 base and J dropped 8 bases, with 11 bases sitting between them. The germline V gene has CDR1 SNHLY and CDR2 FYNNEI. The CDR3 sequence: CASSEGTFGGELFF. The CDR3 region has the DNA TGTGCCAGCAGTGAAGGGACTTTCGGTGGGGAGCTGTTTTTT. The entire variable domain, with the rest obtained from reference TRBV2 and TRBJ2-2, is as follows: EPEVTQTPSHQVTQMGQEVILRCVPISNHLYFYWYRQILGQKVEFLVSFYNNEISEKSEIFDDQFSVERPDGSNFTLKIRSTKLEDSAMYFCASSEGTFGGELFFGEGSRLTVL.

The CDR3 spells CASSLTRGLGSNQPQHF. The CDR3 DNA reads TGTGCCAGCTCACTTACAAGGGGGCTTGGGAGCAATCAGCCCCAGCATTTT. V gene TRBV18 combines with J gene TRBJ1-5, with TRBD1 identical over 7 bases. Germline V CDR1 and CDR2: KGHSH, LQKENI. The CDR3 has 17 residues. J gave up 1 base and V 4 bases, and 10 bases lay outside the gene matches.

V gene TRBV7-9 combines with J gene TRBJ2-1; 7 positions match TRBD1. The CDR3 covers 13 residues. After removal of 7 bases from V and 9 bases from J, the junction contained 9 bases not matched to a gene. CDR1 is SEHNR and CDR2 is FQNEAQ in the germline V gene (reference sequence). The CDR3 protein is CASIKTGSPEQFF. The CDR3 nucleotides are TGTGCCAGCATAAAGACAGGGTCGCCTGAGCAGTTCTTC.

This chain joins TRBV10-3 and TRBJ1-4, with D perhaps TRBD1 (5 bases). V lost 6 bases and J lost 1, with 12 bases in between. Germline CDR1 and CDR2: ENHRY and SYGVKD. The CDR3 extends over 15 amino acids. The CDR3 region has the DNA TGTGCCATCAGCCCCTCCGGGGGAACTAATGAAAAACTGTTTTTT. The encoded protein is CAISPSGGTNEKLFF.

CDR3 loop: CASSPGGAETQYF. CDR3 DNA: TGTGCCAGCAGTCCAGGGGGCGCCGAGACCCAGTACTTC. The rearrangement links TRBV28 to TRBJ2-5; 8 bases map to TRBD1. Germline V lookup: CDR1 MDHEN, CDR2 SYDVKM. CDR3 length equals 13 residues. V gave up 5 bases and J gave up 5 bases; unmatched junction bases: 4. Using reference TRBV28 and TRBJ2-5 for the parts outside the CDR3, the full variable domain is DVKVTQSSRYLVKRTGEKVFLECVQDMDHENMFWYRQDPGLGLRLIYFSYDVKMKEKGDIPEGYSVSREKKERFSLILESASTNQTSMYLCASSPGGAETQYFGPGTRLLVL.

The chain uses TRBV10-1 and TRBJ1-5; D remains ambiguous. This CDR3 has 15 amino acids. Deletions cut 0 bases from V and 5 bases from J, with 11 bases between. CDR1 WNHNN and CDR2 SYGVQD come from the germline V gene (reference sequence). The CDR3 sequence: CASSESIGRDQPQHF. As DNA, the CDR3 is TGCGCCAGCAGTGAGTCGATCGGGAGGGATCAGCCCCAGCATTTT.

The J gene is TRBJ1-3, the V gene TRBV1; the D call in the table, TRBD1, was not verified against the DNA. TRBV1 is a pseudogene segment. The length of the CDR3 is 16 residues. The CDR3 here is CTSSPLPDSSGNTIYF. The CDR3 region has the DNA TGCACCAGCAGCCCACTCCCGGACAGCTCTGGAAACACCATATATTTT.

The chain couples TRBV28 to TRBJ1-5; 9 bases agree with TRBD1. The CDR3 covers 15 residues. V dropped 6 bases and J dropped 6; count of bases not matched to a gene: 9. Germline V gene sequence: CDR1 MDHEN, CDR2 SYDVKM. For the CDR3, the DNA is TGTGCCAGCAGACCAGACGGGACAGGGCTTCAGCCCCAGCATTTT. The encoded protein is CASRPDGTGLQPQHF.

J is TRBJ1-1 and V is TRBV7-8; D gene uncertain. The V gene's germline CDR1 is SGHVS and CDR2 FQNEAQ. The CDR3 sequence is 13 residues long. V lost 5 bases and J lost 1, with 8 bases in between. CDR3 coding DNA: TGTGCCAGCAGCGCTGGAGGGAACACTGAAGCTTTCTTT. Its protein product is CASSAGGNTEAFF.

This clone was detected a few times. The chain joins TRBV5-5 to TRBJ1-1, with 9 positions matching TRBD1. Germline CDR1 SGHKS, CDR2 YYEKEE (reference sequence). This CDR3 comprises 15 residues. V dropped 2 bases and J dropped 4; count of bases not matched to a gene: 6. This chain's CDR3 is CASSFTGGAGTEAFF. CDR3 DNA: TGTGCCAGCAGCTTCACAGGGGGCGCGGGCACTGAAGCTTTCTTT.